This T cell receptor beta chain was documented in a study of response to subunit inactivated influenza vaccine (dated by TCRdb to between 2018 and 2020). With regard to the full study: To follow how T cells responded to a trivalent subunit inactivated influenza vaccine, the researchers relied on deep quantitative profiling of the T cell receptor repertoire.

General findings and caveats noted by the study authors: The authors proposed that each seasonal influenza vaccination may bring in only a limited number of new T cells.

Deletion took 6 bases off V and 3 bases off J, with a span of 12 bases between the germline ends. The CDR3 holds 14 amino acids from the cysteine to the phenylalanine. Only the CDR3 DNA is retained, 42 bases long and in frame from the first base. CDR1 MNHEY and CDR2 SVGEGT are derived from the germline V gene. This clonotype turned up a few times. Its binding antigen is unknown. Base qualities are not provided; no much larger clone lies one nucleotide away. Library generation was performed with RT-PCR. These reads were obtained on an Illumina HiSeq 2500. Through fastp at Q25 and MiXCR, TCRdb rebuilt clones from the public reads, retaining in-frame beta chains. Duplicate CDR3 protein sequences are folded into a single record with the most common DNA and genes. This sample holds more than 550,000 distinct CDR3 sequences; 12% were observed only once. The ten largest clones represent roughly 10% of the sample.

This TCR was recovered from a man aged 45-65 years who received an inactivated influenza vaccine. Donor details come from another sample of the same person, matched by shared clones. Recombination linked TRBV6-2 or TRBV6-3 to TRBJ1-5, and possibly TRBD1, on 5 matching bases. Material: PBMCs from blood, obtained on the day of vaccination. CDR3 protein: CASSARGFNQPQHF. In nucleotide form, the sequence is TGTGCCAGCAGCGCCCGGGGGTTCAATCAGCCCCAGCATTTT.